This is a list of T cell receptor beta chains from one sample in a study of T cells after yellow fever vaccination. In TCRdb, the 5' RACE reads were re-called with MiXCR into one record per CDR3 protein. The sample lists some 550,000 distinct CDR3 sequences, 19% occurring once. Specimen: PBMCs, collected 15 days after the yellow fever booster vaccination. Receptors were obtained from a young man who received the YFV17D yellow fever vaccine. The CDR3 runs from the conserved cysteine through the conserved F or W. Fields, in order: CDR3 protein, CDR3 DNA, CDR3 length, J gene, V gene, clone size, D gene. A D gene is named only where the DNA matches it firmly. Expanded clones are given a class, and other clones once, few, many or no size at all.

cdr3_aa: CASSQLLSGRASATQYF; cdr3_nt: TGTGCCAGCAGCCAATTGCTGAGCGGGAGGGCGTCAGCGACGCAGTATTTT; cdr3_length: 17; j_call: TRBJ2-3; v_call: TRBV21-1; clone_size: few; d_call: .
cdr3_aa: CSARDGGQQETQYF; cdr3_nt: TGCAGTGCTAGAGATGGAGGACAGCAAGAGACCCAGTACTTC; cdr3_length: 14; j_call: TRBJ2-5; v_call: TRBV20-1; clone_size: .; d_call: .
cdr3_aa: CASSLTRSAGNEQFF; cdr3_nt: TGTGCCAGCAGCTTGACACGGTCGGCGGGCAATGAGCAGTTCTTC; cdr3_length: 15; j_call: TRBJ2-1; v_call: TRBV7-6; clone_size: few; d_call: .
cdr3_aa: CASSSQGLSTEAFF; cdr3_nt: TGCGCCAGCAGCTCTCAGGGTTTGAGCACTGAAGCTTTCTTT; cdr3_length: 14; j_call: TRBJ1-1; v_call: TRBV5-1; clone_size: .; d_call: .
cdr3_aa: CASSLNADNEQFF; cdr3_nt: TGTGCCAGCAGCTTAAATGCCGACAATGAGCAGTTCTTC; cdr3_length: 13; j_call: TRBJ2-1; v_call: TRBV7-3; clone_size: .; d_call: .
cdr3_aa: CASSPLGAYGTGELFF; cdr3_nt: TGTGCCAGCAGCCCTCTCGGGGCCTATGGCACCGGGGAGCTGTTTTTT; cdr3_length: 16; j_call: TRBJ2-2; v_call: TRBV5-8; clone_size: .; d_call: .
cdr3_aa: CATSDFGVEQFF; cdr3_nt: TGTGCCACCAGTGATTTTGGAGTGGAGCAGTTCTTC; cdr3_length: 12; j_call: TRBJ2-1; v_call: TRBV24-1; clone_size: .; d_call: .
cdr3_aa: CASSPLGGAYEQYF; cdr3_nt: TGTGCCAGCAGCCCCCTTGGAGGGGCCTACGAGCAGTACTTC; cdr3_length: 14; j_call: TRBJ2-7; v_call: TRBV5-6; clone_size: .; d_call: .
cdr3_aa: CASSWGQGENQPQHF; cdr3_nt: TGCGCCAGCAGCTGGGGACAGGGTGAAAATCAGCCCCAGCATTTT; cdr3_length: 15; j_call: TRBJ1-5; v_call: TRBV5-1; clone_size: few; d_call: TRBD1
cdr3_aa: CASRTFSGSSADTQYF; cdr3_nt: TGTGCCAGCAGAACCTTTAGCGGGAGTAGCGCAGATACGCAGTATTTT; cdr3_length: 16; j_call: TRBJ2-3; v_call: TRBV7-2; clone_size: few; d_call: TRBD2
cdr3_aa: CASSLTLLGGVSSYEQYF; cdr3_nt: TGTGCCAGCAGTTTAACCCTGCTCGGGGGCGTGAGCTCCTACGAGCAGTACTTC; cdr3_length: 18; j_call: TRBJ2-7; v_call: TRBV28; clone_size: .; d_call: .
cdr3_aa: CASSLAKGLNIQYF; cdr3_nt: TGTGCCAGCAGCTTGGCCAAGGGGCTAAACATTCAGTACTTC; cdr3_length: 14; j_call: TRBJ2-4; v_call: TRBV5-8; clone_size: .; d_call: .
cdr3_aa: CASSTTRIETQYF; cdr3_nt: TGTGCCAGTAGTACGACACGGATAGAGACCCAGTACTTC; cdr3_length: 13; j_call: TRBJ2-5; v_call: TRBV19; clone_size: .; d_call: .
cdr3_aa: CASSPGTSGAYEQYF; cdr3_nt: TGTGCCAGCAGCCCAGGGACTAGCGGAGCCTACGAGCAGTACTTC; cdr3_length: 15; j_call: TRBJ2-7; v_call: TRBV9; clone_size: .; d_call: TRBD2
cdr3_aa: CASRGLAQDTQYF; cdr3_nt: TGTGCCAGCAGGGGGCTAGCGCAAGATACGCAGTATTTT; cdr3_length: 13; j_call: TRBJ2-3; v_call: TRBV6-1; clone_size: few; d_call: .
cdr3_aa: CASSPETTGTYEQYF; cdr3_nt: TGTGCCAGCAGCCCAGAAACAACAGGGACCTACGAGCAGTACTTC; cdr3_length: 15; j_call: TRBJ2-7; v_call: TRBV7-6; clone_size: many; d_call: .
cdr3_aa: CASSSGLAGGDTQYF; cdr3_nt: TGCGCCAGCAGCTCCGGACTAGCGGGAGGAGATACGCAGTATTTT; cdr3_length: 15; j_call: TRBJ2-3; v_call: TRBV5-1; clone_size: many; d_call: TRBD2
cdr3_aa: CASRAGQGNTEAFF; cdr3_nt: TGTGCCAGCAGGGCGGGACAGGGGAACACTGAAGCTTTCTTT; cdr3_length: 14; j_call: TRBJ1-1; v_call: TRBV27; clone_size: .; d_call: TRBD1
cdr3_aa: CASSSATGFYTGTSGNEQYF; cdr3_nt: TGTGCCAGCAGCTCTGCGACAGGATTTTATACCGGGACTAGCGGGAACGAGCAGTACTTC; cdr3_length: 20; j_call: TRBJ2-7; v_call: TRBV5-6; clone_size: few; d_call: TRBD2
cdr3_aa: CSVCQTNTEAFF; cdr3_nt: TGCAGCGTCTGTCAGACGAACACTGAAGCTTTCTTT; cdr3_length: 12; j_call: TRBJ1-1; v_call: TRBV29-1; clone_size: .; d_call: .
cdr3_aa: CASSLEGTAQHF; cdr3_nt: TGTGCCAGCAGCTTAGAGGGTACAGCCCAGCATTTT; cdr3_length: 12; j_call: TRBJ1-5; v_call: TRBV7-9; clone_size: .; d_call: .
cdr3_aa: CASKELAGGGGTDTQYF; cdr3_nt: TGTGCCAGCAAGGAACTAGCGGGAGGGGGAGGCACAGATACGCAGTATTTT; cdr3_length: 17; j_call: TRBJ2-3; v_call: TRBV7-2; clone_size: .; d_call: TRBD2
cdr3_aa: CASSYPGLSEAFF; cdr3_nt: TGTGCCAGCAGTTACCCAGGGCTTTCTGAAGCTTTCTTT; cdr3_length: 13; j_call: TRBJ1-1; v_call: TRBV6-5; clone_size: few; d_call: .
cdr3_aa: CASSLAGGKSYEQYF; cdr3_nt: TGCGCCAGCAGCCTAGCGGGAGGGAAATCCTACGAGCAGTACTTC; cdr3_length: 15; j_call: TRBJ2-7; v_call: TRBV4-3; clone_size: .; d_call: TRBD2
cdr3_aa: CASSQTGNEQFF; cdr3_nt: TGTGCCAGCAGCCAGACAGGGAATGAGCAGTTCTTC; cdr3_length: 12; j_call: TRBJ2-1; v_call: TRBV7-8; clone_size: many; d_call: TRBD1
cdr3_aa: CSADSPGGTGELFF; cdr3_nt: TGCAGTGCTGACTCGCCCGGGGGAACCGGGGAGCTGTTTTTT; cdr3_length: 14; j_call: TRBJ2-2; v_call: TRBV20-1; clone_size: few; d_call: .
cdr3_aa: CASSSTGVPKNIQYF; cdr3_nt: TGTGCCAGCAGTTCTACGGGGGTTCCAAAAAACATTCAGTACTTC; cdr3_length: 15; j_call: TRBJ2-4; v_call: TRBV28; clone_size: few; d_call: .
cdr3_aa: CASSLRSGGSYNEQFF; cdr3_nt: TGTGCCAGCAGTTTGAGGAGTGGGGGTTCCTACAATGAGCAGTTCTTC; cdr3_length: 16; j_call: TRBJ2-1; v_call: TRBV6-2/TRBV6-3; clone_size: few; d_call: .
cdr3_aa: CASSFSGIGYGYTF; cdr3_nt: TGTGCCAGCAGTTTCTCGGGGATTGGGTATGGCTACACCTTC; cdr3_length: 14; j_call: TRBJ1-2; v_call: TRBV27; clone_size: .; d_call: .
cdr3_aa: CSATGGEETQYF; cdr3_nt: TGCAGCGCAACAGGGGGCGAGGAGACCCAGTACTTC; cdr3_length: 12; j_call: TRBJ2-5; v_call: TRBV29-1; clone_size: few; d_call: TRBD1
cdr3_aa: CASSPGTVQETQYF; cdr3_nt: TGTGCCAGCAGCCCCGGGACAGTTCAAGAGACCCAGTACTTC; cdr3_length: 14; j_call: TRBJ2-5; v_call: TRBV7-2; clone_size: many; d_call: TRBD1
cdr3_aa: CASGTLGLARAGELFF; cdr3_nt: TGTGCCAGCGGAACCTTGGGACTAGCCAGGGCCGGGGAGCTGTTTTTT; cdr3_length: 16; j_call: TRBJ2-2; v_call: TRBV7-9; clone_size: .; d_call: TRBD2
cdr3_aa: CASSPRPGRLQETQYF; cdr3_nt: TGTGCCAGCAGCCCCCGCCCGGGACGCCTCCAAGAGACCCAGTACTTC; cdr3_length: 16; j_call: TRBJ2-5; v_call: TRBV14; clone_size: .; d_call: .
cdr3_aa: CAISESGMDTQYF; cdr3_nt: TGTGCCATCAGTGAGTCGGGGATGGATACGCAGTATTTT; cdr3_length: 13; j_call: TRBJ2-3; v_call: TRBV10-3; clone_size: .; d_call: .
cdr3_aa: CAWSPGRRKNIQYF; cdr3_nt: TGTGCCTGGAGCCCGGGGAGGAGGAAAAACATTCAGTACTTC; cdr3_length: 14; j_call: TRBJ2-4; v_call: TRBV30; clone_size: .; d_call: .
cdr3_aa: CATPRENILAKNIQYF; cdr3_nt: TGTGCCACCCCGCGGGAAAACATTTTAGCCAAAAACATTCAGTACTTC; cdr3_length: 16; j_call: TRBJ2-4; v_call: TRBV15; clone_size: few; d_call: .
cdr3_aa: CASSYQPGTDNEQFF; cdr3_nt: TGTGCCAGCAGCTACCAACCCGGGACGGACAATGAGCAGTTCTTC; cdr3_length: 15; j_call: TRBJ2-1; v_call: TRBV7-2; clone_size: few; d_call: .
cdr3_aa: CASSSYGTENIQYF; cdr3_nt: TGTGCCAGCAGCTCATACGGGACAGAAAACATTCAGTACTTC; cdr3_length: 14; j_call: TRBJ2-4; v_call: TRBV7-2; clone_size: few; d_call: TRBD1
cdr3_aa: CSVAAGQGSGELFF; cdr3_nt: TGCAGCGTTGCGGCGGGACAGGGATCCGGGGAGCTGTTTTTT; cdr3_length: 14; j_call: TRBJ2-2; v_call: TRBV29-1; clone_size: .; d_call: TRBD1
cdr3_aa: CASSLSDRMDSPLHF; cdr3_nt: TGTGCCAGCAGTTTATCCGACCGGATGGACTCACCCCTCCACTTT; cdr3_length: 15; j_call: TRBJ1-6; v_call: TRBV12-3/TRBV12-4; clone_size: many; d_call: .
cdr3_aa: CASGMGDYGYTF; cdr3_nt: TGTGCCAGCGGGATGGGGGACTATGGCTACACCTTC; cdr3_length: 12; j_call: TRBJ1-2; v_call: TRBV12-3/TRBV12-4; clone_size: few; d_call: .
cdr3_aa: CASSATGANVLTF; cdr3_nt: TGTGCCAGCAGCGCCACTGGGGCCAACGTCCTGACTTTC; cdr3_length: 13; j_call: TRBJ2-6; v_call: TRBV7-2; clone_size: .; d_call: .
cdr3_aa: CASSPSVTSGPLEQYF; cdr3_nt: TGTGCCAGCAGCCCCTCGGTAACCTCCGGACCCCTCGAGCAGTACTTC; cdr3_length: 16; j_call: TRBJ2-7; v_call: TRBV25-1; clone_size: .; d_call: .
cdr3_aa: CSARTGDENIQYF; cdr3_nt: TGCAGTGCCCGTACAGGGGATGAAAACATTCAGTACTTC; cdr3_length: 13; j_call: TRBJ2-4; v_call: TRBV20-1; clone_size: few; d_call: TRBD1
cdr3_aa: CSAPSPGPGTRGNEQFF; cdr3_nt: TGCAGTGCTCCCTCCCCTGGGCCCGGGACTAGGGGCAATGAGCAGTTCTTC; cdr3_length: 17; j_call: TRBJ2-1; v_call: TRBV20-1; clone_size: .; d_call: TRBD2
cdr3_aa: CSANRDQYF; cdr3_nt: TGCAGTGCCAACAGGGACCAGTACTTC; cdr3_length: 9; j_call: TRBJ2-7; v_call: TRBV20-1; clone_size: .; d_call: .
cdr3_aa: CASTRPSSYEQYF; cdr3_nt: TGTGCCAGCACGCGGCCTAGCTCCTACGAGCAGTACTTC; cdr3_length: 13; j_call: TRBJ2-7; v_call: TRBV28; clone_size: .; d_call: .
cdr3_aa: CASWPTSGFAGELFF; cdr3_nt: TGCGCCAGCTGGCCGACTAGCGGGTTCGCCGGGGAGCTGTTTTTT; cdr3_length: 15; j_call: TRBJ2-2; v_call: TRBV5-1; clone_size: .; d_call: TRBD2
cdr3_aa: CASKGSLGKNIQYF; cdr3_nt: TGTGCCAGCAAGGGCAGCTTAGGCAAAAACATTCAGTACTTC; cdr3_length: 14; j_call: TRBJ2-4; v_call: TRBV3-1; clone_size: .; d_call: .
cdr3_aa: CASSKTGGLANYGYTF; cdr3_nt: TGTGCCAGCAGCAAGACAGGGGGTCTAGCTAACTATGGCTACACCTTC; cdr3_length: 16; j_call: TRBJ1-2; v_call: TRBV6-1; clone_size: .; d_call: TRBD1
cdr3_aa: CAISESSGIGELFF; cdr3_nt: TGTGCCATCAGTGAGTCGTCTGGCATCGGGGAGCTGTTTTTT; cdr3_length: 14; j_call: TRBJ2-2; v_call: TRBV10-3; clone_size: .; d_call: .
cdr3_aa: CASSLVSGGAYEQYF; cdr3_nt: TGTGCCAGCAGCTTAGTTTCGGGAGGGGCTTACGAGCAGTACTTC; cdr3_length: 15; j_call: TRBJ2-7; v_call: TRBV7-2; clone_size: .; d_call: TRBD2
cdr3_aa: CASSPTAGTSGGTQETQYF; cdr3_nt: TGTGCCAGCAGTCCAACAGCCGGGACTAGCGGGGGAACCCAAGAGACCCAGTACTTC; cdr3_length: 19; j_call: TRBJ2-5; v_call: TRBV6-1; clone_size: .; d_call: TRBD2